This note documents a single T cell receptor beta chain sequence. It lacks a known antigen. Base qualities are not at hand, and no much larger clone is one base apart. The donors were melanoma patients. Library generation was performed with the immunoSEQ multiplex PCR assay. The source is immuneACCESS, and TCRdb retained only in-frame sequences with V and J called. Part of the clones is not carried over; for the studies checked, unresolved V genes explain less than half of this, and the remainder is unexplained. Recorded for this sample are about 140,000 clones; approximately 91% of them occurred a single time. In total, the top ten clones hold 1.5% of the sample. These data originate in a study of CD4+ T cells in melanoma (dated by TCRdb to 2022 to 2024). In terms of the full investigation: The study examined neoantigen-specific CD4+ T cells in human melanoma.

Overall study outcomes, separate from this receptor: Diverse differentiation states were reported to be shown by neoantigen-specific CD4+ T cells in melanoma. Neoantigen-specific CD4+ T cells were reported to be correlated with the function of CD8+ T cells, macrophages and B cells.

In the germline V gene, CDR1 corresponds to SGHRS and CDR2 to YFSETQ. V lost 8 bases and J lost 0 bases; the stretch between them is 9 bases long. From the cysteine up to the phenylalanine, the CDR3 has a length of 14 residues. The CDR3 DNA has 42 bases and is translated from base 1. Recombination joined TRBV5-1 with TRBJ2-6; the D gene is unclear. The sequence derives from a human donor with melanoma. The DNA sequence is given as TGCGCCAGTTCGAATTTCTCTGGGGCCAACGTCCTGACTTTC. This sequence encodes CASSNFSGANVLTF.